Shown below are 30 T cell receptor beta chains from a single sample sequenced in a study of blood T cell repertoires in COVID-19. TCRdb's copy holds only in-frame clones and misses some; the assay was immunoSEQ multiplex PCR. The repertoire holds 60,000 to 70,000 clones, with about 82% as singletons. The material sequenced was peripheral blood. Receptors originate from a human donor in a cohort sampled during active COVID-19.

The chain links TRBV4-3 to TRBJ2-2; possible D gene TRBD1, 6 bases. The length of the CDR3 is 17 residues. The germline V gene has CDR1 LGHNA and CDR2 YSLEER. Between the trimmed V and J ends, which lost 4 bases and 0 bases, there was a span of 15 bases. CDR3 amino acids: CASSPQNRDTNTGELFF. CDR3 DNA: TGCGCCAGCAGCCCGCAGAACAGGGACACGAACACCGGGGAGCTGTTTTTT.

The chain has TRBV21-1 and TRBJ1-2; TRBD1 reflects the table's D call only, with no check against the DNA. TRBV21-1 is annotated as a pseudogene. The CDR3 loop spans 16 amino acids. The CDR3 DNA follows: TGTGCCAGCATTAATAGGGTCGAGACAGGGGGCTATGGCTACACCTTC. Encoded protein: CASINRVETGGYGYTF.

The J gene is TRBJ2-1, the V gene TRBV7-9; 7 bases are shared with TRBD2. The germline V gene has CDR1 SEHNR and CDR2 FQNEAQ (reference sequence). This CDR3 region has 15 residues. V trimming: 1 base; J trimming: 9 bases; junction bases outside the gene matches: 9. CDR3 DNA: TGTGCCAGCAGCTTAGTCCACGGGGGGAGGAGTGAGCAGTTCTTC. The encoded protein is CASSLVHGGRSEQFF.

The chain couples TRBV9 to TRBJ1-1, with D possibly TRBD1 on 6 matching bases. The germline gives CDR1 SGDLS, CDR2 YYNGEE. Between the trimmed V and J ends, which lost 2 bases and 0 bases, there was a span of 11 bases. This CDR3 comprises 15 residues. The DNA for the CDR3 is TGTGCCAGCAGCGTTGCACAGGGAATGAACACTGAAGCTTTCTTT. It is translated as CASSVAQGMNTEAFF.

In this sample, this clone turned up many times. The chain links TRBV27 to TRBJ1-2, with a tentative D call TRBD1 (5 bases). Germline CDR1 reads MNHEY; CDR2 reads SMNVEV (reference sequence). V lost 3 bases and J lost 6, with 11 bases in between. There are 13 residues in the CDR3. CDR3 DNA sequence: TGTGCCAGCAGTTTCATCCGGGGGGATGGCTACACCTTC. Translation gives CASSFIRGDGYTF.

About this clone: Other DNA sequences in this sample translate to the same CDR3. The rearrangement joins TRBV5-5 to TRBJ2-5; 8 bases line up with TRBD1. Germline V gene data show CDR1 as SGHKS and CDR2 as YYEKEE (reference sequence). V dropped 7 bases and J dropped 4; count of bases not matched to a gene: 9. This CDR3 has 14 residues. The CDR3, as DNA: TGTGCCAGCTTGAGGACAGGGAGTCCAGAGACCCAGTACTTC. Its translation is CASLRTGSPETQYF.

This clone occurred many times. The rearrangement joins TRBV19 to TRBJ1-5, with D possibly being TRBD1 (5 bases). The CDR3 is 14 residues long. Trimming removed 1 base at V and 3 bases at J, with 7 bases between. Germline V CDR1 and CDR2: LNHDA, SQIVND (reference sequence). The CDR3, as DNA: TGTGCCAGTAGTATAGTAGGGGTCAATCAGCCCCAGCATTTT. Amino acids: CASSIVGVNQPQHF.

Worth noting for this clone: The DNA is omitted, as the CDR3 cannot be located on it reliably, and the CDR3 follows TCRdb's listing. V usage is TRBV21-1 and J usage is TRBJ2-7; TRBD1, the D gene given by the table, was not confirmed from the DNA. TRBV21-1 is reported as a pseudogene. Termini included, the CDR3 measures 16 amino acids. The CDR3 sequence is CAPKVGQGTEVYEQYF.

The V gene is TRBV21-1, the J gene TRBJ2-5; the D call of TRBD2 is as the table states it, not checked on the DNA. TRBV21-1 is described as a pseudogene. CDR3 length: 16 residues. This CDR3 is CASGRRGVGGHETQYF. The CDR3 DNA reads TGTGCCAGCGGGAGGCGGGGAGTAGGAGGGCACGAGACCCAGTACTTC.

This clone was found a few times. The chain employs TRBV6-5 and TRBJ1-5; D unresolved. Germline CDR1 reads MNHEY; CDR2 reads SVGAGI. Trimming left V 4 bases short and J 2 bases short, with 3 bases between. This CDR3 comprises 12 residues. The CDR3 loop reads CASSWRNQPQHF. In DNA form, the CDR3 reads TGTGCCAGCAGTTGGCGCAATCAGCCCCAGCATTTT.

Here the CDR3 DNA reads TGTGCCAGCAGTTACACCCCGGGACAGGGGGCCTACGAGCAGTACTTC. Its protein is CASSYTPGQGAYEQYF. The chain is built from TRBV6-5 and TRBJ2-7; 11 bases agree with TRBD1. CDR3 length: 16 residues. In germline, CDR1 is MNHEY, CDR2 SVGAGI. Germline trimming cut 2 bases from V and 2 bases from J; bases unmatched to any gene: 5.

The chain employs TRBV5-4 and TRBJ2-6, with D perhaps matching TRBD1 (5 bases). The CDR3 is 19 amino acids. The germline CDR1 and CDR2 sequences are SGHNT and YYREEE (reference sequence). Trimming removed 4 bases from V and 2 bases from J, with 22 bases in between. CDR3 sequence (DNA): TGTGCCAGCAGCCAACCGCGATATAGTTTGGGGCCTGGGGCCAACGTCCTGACTTTC. Amino acids: CASSQPRYSLGPGANVLTF.

This clone was seen once. This chain uses TRBV15 with TRBJ2-3, with TRBD2 as a possible D gene (6 bases). The length of the CDR3 is 14 residues. CDR1 and CDR2 (germline): LNHNV, YYDKDF (reference sequence). V lost 5 bases and J lost 5, with 14 bases in between. The CDR3 bases are TGTGCCACCAGCTTAGGAGGGACCCAAGATACGCAGTATTTT. Residues: CATSLGGTQDTQYF.

This rearrangement joins TRBV10-3 to TRBJ2-7, with 7 bases lining up with TRBD1. CDR1 ENHRY and CDR2 SYGVKD come from the germline V gene. J was trimmed by 0 bases and V by 6 bases; bases with no gene match: 5. The CDR3 totals 14 residues. CDR3 protein: CAIRDRALSYEQYF. Here the CDR3 DNA reads TGTGCCATCAGAGACAGGGCTCTCTCCTACGAGCAGTACTTC.

The V gene is TRBV12-3 or TRBV12-4, the J gene TRBJ2-1; D gene unclear. V shed 3 bases and J shed 2 bases, with 5 bases lying between them. CDR3 length: 13 amino acids. Here the CDR3 DNA reads TGTGCCAGCAGTTTCTCCCCCTACAATGAGCAGTTCTTC. The encoded protein is CASSFSPYNEQFF.

The CDR3 DNA reads as TGTGCCTGGAGTGGGGCAGGGGGCAACACCATATATTTT. Residues: CAWSGAGGNTIYF. The genes are TRBV30 and TRBJ1-3, with TRBD1 matching over 8 bases. CDR3 length: 13 residues. Trimming took 1 base from V and 7 from J; bases not matched to a gene: 3. Looked up from germline, CDR1 is GTSNPN and CDR2 is SVGIG (reference sequence).

This chain connects TRBV4-1 to TRBJ1-2, with 9 bases fitting TRBD1. CDR3 length: 16 amino acids. Trimming took 1 base from V and 5 from J; bases not matched to a gene: 8. The germline gives CDR1 MGHRA, CDR2 YSYEKL. This CDR3 is CASSQGSQGAGYGYTF. CDR3 sequence (DNA): TGCGCCAGCAGCCAAGGGTCACAGGGGGCAGGGTATGGCTACACCTTC.

The genes are TRBV7-2 and TRBJ1-2; 8 bases fit TRBD1. Per the germline V gene, CDR1 is SGHTA and CDR2 is FQGNSA. The V gene end was trimmed by 3 bases and the J gene end by 4 bases; junction bases not matched to a gene: 7. CDR3 size: 15 residues. CDR3 amino acids: CASSFAQGVGYGYTF. Here the CDR3 DNA reads TGTGCCAGCAGCTTCGCACAGGGGGTGGGCTATGGCTACACCTTC.

The chain carries TRBV11-3 and TRBJ2-1; 11 nucleotides align to TRBD2. The CDR3 has 15 residues. V dropped 5 bases and J dropped 4; count of bases not matched to a gene: 4. Germline V gives CDR1 SGHNT, CDR2 YENEEA. The CDR3 DNA is TGTGCCAGCAGCATCGGGACTAGCGGTTACAATGAGCAGTTCTTC. The encoded protein is CASSIGTSGYNEQFF.

This chain uses TRBV5-1 with TRBJ2-3, with 7 bases aligning to TRBD2. The V gene end was trimmed by 0 bases and the J gene end by 0 bases; junction bases not matched to a gene: 4. The CDR3 consists of 16 residues. CDR1 and CDR2 from the germline V gene are SGHRS and YFSETQ. The CDR3 reads CASSLDGGGSTDTQYF. The CDR3 coding sequence is TGCGCCAGCAGCTTGGACGGCGGGGGTAGCACAGATACGCAGTATTTT.

This sequence joins TRBV11-2 and TRBJ2-7, with 7 positions matching TRBD1. Trimming at V came to 4 bases and at J to 2 bases, leaving 5 bases not matched to a gene. Germline loops: CDR1 SGHAT, CDR2 FQNNGV. The CDR3 is 14 residues long. The CDR3 DNA sequence: TGTGCCAGCAGCTCACCGGGACAGCCCTACGAGCAGTACTTC. Its translation is CASSSPGQPYEQYF.

This clone was observed a single time. This rearrangement joins TRBV15 to TRBJ1-4, with 7 bases lining up with TRBD1. Per germline, CDR1 LNHNV and CDR2 YYDKDF (reference sequence). After removal of 1 base from V and 7 bases from J, the junction contained 3 bases not matched to a gene. This CDR3 region has 14 residues. CDR3 residues: CATSRGTGSEKLFF. DNA for the CDR3: TGTGCCACCAGCAGAGGGACAGGTAGTGAAAAACTGTTTTTT.

The chain has TRBV29-1 and TRBJ1-2, with 12 nucleotides matching TRBD1. V shed 4 bases and J 4 bases; nucleotides not matched to a gene: 13. The CDR3 consists of 17 residues. CDR1 is SQVTM, CDR2 ANQGSEA, per germline. The CDR3: CSVGGPGQGALSYGYTF. DNA of the CDR3: TGCAGCGTTGGGGGACCGGGACAGGGGGCTCTCAGCTATGGCTACACCTTC.

The rearrangement joins TRBV9 to TRBJ2-1; the D gene is possibly TRBD1 (6 bases). CDR3 length: 12 amino acids. Germline V CDR1 and CDR2: SGDLS, YYNGEE. Trimming shortened V by 2 bases and J by 7 bases, and 7 bases separated the two germline ends. The CDR3: CASSVTGNEQFF. CDR3 DNA: TGTGCCAGCAGCGTTACAGGGAATGAGCAGTTCTTC.

V is TRBV7-2 and J is TRBJ1-5, with D possibly matching TRBD1 (5 bases). The CDR3 has 15 residues. Trimming pared 6 bases from V and 1 base from J, leaving 13 bases between. The germline gives CDR1 SGHTA, CDR2 FQGNSA. CDR3 amino acids: CASSWGDPSNQPQHF. CDR3 nucleotides: TGTGCCAGCAGTTGGGGGGATCCAAGCAATCAGCCCCAGCATTTT.

J is TRBJ1-2 and V is TRBV6-2 or TRBV6-3, with a weak D call TRBD1 (5 bases). Trimming took off 0 bases at V and 3 bases at J, with 11 bases between the two ends. The CDR3 consists of 15 residues. Germline assignment: CDR1 MNHEY and CDR2 SVGEGT. The CDR3 nucleotides read TGTGCCAGCAGTTACTCGGTGCAGGGCTACTATGGCTACACCTTC. As protein: CASSYSVQGYYGYTF.

This chain links TRBV3-1 (or the pseudogene TRBV3-2) with TRBJ2-2, with a weak D call TRBD1 (6 bases). The CDR3 is 14 residues long. Deletions cut 4 bases from V and 2 bases from J, with 8 bases between. The V gene's germline CDR1 is LGHDT and CDR2 YNNKEL (reference sequence). In nucleotides, the CDR3 is TGTGCCAGCAGCCTGGGACATAACACCGGGGAGCTGTTTTTT. Its translation: CASSLGHNTGELFF.

The genes are TRBV7-9 and TRBJ2-7, with D possibly TRBD1 on 6 matching bases. Trimming took off 5 bases at V and 1 base at J, with 12 bases between the two ends. The CDR3 loop spans 14 amino acids. The V gene's germline CDR1 is SEHNR and CDR2 FQNEAQ (reference sequence). The CDR3 region is CASSPIQGSYEQYF. The CDR3 DNA reads TGTGCCAGCAGCCCGATACAGGGATCCTACGAGCAGTACTTC. Filled out from reference TRBV7-9 and TRBJ2-7, the complete variable domain reads DTGVSQNPRHKITKRGQNVTFRCDPISEHNRLYWYRQTLGQGPEFLTYFQNEAQLEKSRLLSDRFSAERPKGSFSTLEIQRTEQGDSAMYLCASSPIQGSYEQYFGPGTRLTVT.

V usage is TRBV5-4 and J usage is TRBJ2-7; tentative D call: TRBD1 (5 bases). V was shortened by 4 bases and J by 6 bases, with 11 bases between the two germline ends. The CDR3 length is 12 residues. Germline V gene data show CDR1 as SGHNT and CDR2 as YYREEE (reference sequence). In DNA, the CDR3 is TGTGCCAGCAGCACCGGACAAGGCGAGCAGTACTTC. Its protein is CASSTGQGEQYF.

This clone was counted only a few times. The chain links TRBV19 to TRBJ1-5; D is unresolved. Germline V lookup: CDR1 LNHDA, CDR2 SQIVND (reference sequence). Trimming shortened V by 7 bases and J by 5 bases, and 21 bases separated the two germline ends. The CDR3 is 16 amino acids. CDR3 region: CASKAVPGRRDQPQHF. The DNA for the CDR3 is TGTGCCAGTAAGGCTGTACCGGGAAGAAGGGATCAGCCCCAGCATTTT.